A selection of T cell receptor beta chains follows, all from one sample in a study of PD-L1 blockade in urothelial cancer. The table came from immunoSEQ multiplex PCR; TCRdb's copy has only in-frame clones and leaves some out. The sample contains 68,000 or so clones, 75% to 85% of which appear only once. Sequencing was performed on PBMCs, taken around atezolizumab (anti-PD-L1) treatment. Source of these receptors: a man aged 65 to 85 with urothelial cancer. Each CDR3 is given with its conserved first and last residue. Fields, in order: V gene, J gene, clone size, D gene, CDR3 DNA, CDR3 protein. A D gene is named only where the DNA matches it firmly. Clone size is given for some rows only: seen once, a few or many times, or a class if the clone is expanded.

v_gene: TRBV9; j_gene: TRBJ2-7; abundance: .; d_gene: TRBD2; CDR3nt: TGTGCCAGCAGCGCGACTAGCGGAGGCTACGAGCAGTACTTC; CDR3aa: CASSATSGGYEQYF
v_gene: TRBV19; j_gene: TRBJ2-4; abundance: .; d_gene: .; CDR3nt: TGTGCCAGTAGGAGTAGCGGATTAGCCAAAAACATTCAGTACTTC; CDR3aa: CASRSSGLAKNIQYF
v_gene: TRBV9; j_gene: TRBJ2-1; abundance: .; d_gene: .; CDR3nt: TGTGCCAGCAGCGTAGGCCCCGAGCGGAGTCACAATGAGCAGTTCTTC; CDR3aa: CASSVGPERSHNEQFF
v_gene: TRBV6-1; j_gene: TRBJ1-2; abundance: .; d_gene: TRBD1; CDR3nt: TGTGCCAGCAGTGAACCGGGACAGGGGGCAGGGGGCTACACCTTC; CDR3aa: CASSEPGQGAGGYTF
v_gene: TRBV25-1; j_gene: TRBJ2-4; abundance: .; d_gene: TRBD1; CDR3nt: TGTGCCAGCAGTGAATCGGCGGAACAGGGGTTTCCCAAAAACATTCAGTACTTC; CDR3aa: CASSESAEQGFPKNIQYF
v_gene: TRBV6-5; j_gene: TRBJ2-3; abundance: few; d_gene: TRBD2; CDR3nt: TGTGCCAGCAGTGGACTAGCGGGAGGGCCAGATACGCAGTATTTT; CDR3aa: CASSGLAGGPDTQYF
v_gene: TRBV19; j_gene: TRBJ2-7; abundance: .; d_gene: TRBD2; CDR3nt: TGTGCCAGTAGTATCGGGGGGAGCCCGCAGTACTTC; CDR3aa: CASSIGGSPQYF
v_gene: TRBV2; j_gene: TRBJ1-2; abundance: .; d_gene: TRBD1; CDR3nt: TGTGCCAGCACCCTGGACAGGGGCGGAGGTGGCTACACCTTC; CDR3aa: CASTLDRGGGGYTF
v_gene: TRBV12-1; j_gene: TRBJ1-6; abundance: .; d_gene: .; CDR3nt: .; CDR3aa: CASSFAAGATYNSPLHF
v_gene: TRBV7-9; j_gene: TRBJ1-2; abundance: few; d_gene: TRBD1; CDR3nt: TGTGCCAGCAGCACAGGGACAGGGACGGGTGGCTACACCTTC; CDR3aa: CASSTGTGTGGYTF
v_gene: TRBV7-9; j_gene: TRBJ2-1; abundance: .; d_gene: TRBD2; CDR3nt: TGTGCCAGCAGCCTCGGGGGTCTAGCGGACTACAATGAGCAGTTCTTC; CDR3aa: CASSLGGLADYNEQFF
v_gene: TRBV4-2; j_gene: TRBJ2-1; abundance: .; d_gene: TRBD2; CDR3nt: TGTGCCAGCAGCCAAGGGAGCGGGAGAGAGCAGTTCTTC; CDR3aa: CASSQGSGREQFF
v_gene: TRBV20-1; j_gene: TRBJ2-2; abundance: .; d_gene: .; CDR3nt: TGCAGTGCTACGGACACCGGGGAGCTGTTTTTT; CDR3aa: CSATDTGELFF
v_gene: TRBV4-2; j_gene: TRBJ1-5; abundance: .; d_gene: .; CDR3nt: TGTGCCAGCAGCCAAGACTGGGGGGATCAGCCCCAGCATTTT; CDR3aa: CASSQDWGDQPQHF
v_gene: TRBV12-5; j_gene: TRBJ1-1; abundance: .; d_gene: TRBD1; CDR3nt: TGTGCTAGTGGTTTGGGTAACAGGGGGCTAGGAGCTTTCTTT; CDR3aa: CASGLGNRGLGAFF
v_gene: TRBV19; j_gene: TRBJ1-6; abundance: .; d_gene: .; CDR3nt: TGTGCCAGTAGTATCCCCGGTAATTCACCCCTCCACTTT; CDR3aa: CASSIPGNSPLHF
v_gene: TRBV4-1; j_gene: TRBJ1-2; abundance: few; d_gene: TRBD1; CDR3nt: TGCGCCAGCAGCCAAGCGTCCCAGGGGGTTAACTATGGCTACACCTTC; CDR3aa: CASSQASQGVNYGYTF
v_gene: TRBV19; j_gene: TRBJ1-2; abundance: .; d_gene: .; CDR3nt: TGTGCCAGTAGTATCTTAGCTAACTATGGCTACACCTTC; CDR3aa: CASSILANYGYTF
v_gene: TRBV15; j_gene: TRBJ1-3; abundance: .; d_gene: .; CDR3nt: TGTGCCACCAGCAGATCACCAGAGCGGGGAAACACCATATATTTT; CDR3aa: CATSRSPERGNTIYF
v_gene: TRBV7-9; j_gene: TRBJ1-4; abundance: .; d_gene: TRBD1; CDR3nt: TGTGCCAGCAGTCCGGGACAGGGCGTTAATGAAAAACTGTTTTTT; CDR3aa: CASSPGQGVNEKLFF
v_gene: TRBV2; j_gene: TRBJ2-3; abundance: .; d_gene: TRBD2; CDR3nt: TGTGCCAGCAGCCCTAGCGGGGATACGCAGTATTTT; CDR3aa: CASSPSGDTQYF
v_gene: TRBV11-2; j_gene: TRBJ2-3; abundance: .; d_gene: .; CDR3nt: TGTGCCAGCCACTCCCAGGAAACAGATACGCAGTATTTT; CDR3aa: CASHSQETDTQYF
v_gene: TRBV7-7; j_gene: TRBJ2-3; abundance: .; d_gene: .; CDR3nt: TGTGCTAGCAGCTTAGGCAAGGACTGGGGAGATACGCAGTATTTT; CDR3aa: CASSLGKDWGDTQYF
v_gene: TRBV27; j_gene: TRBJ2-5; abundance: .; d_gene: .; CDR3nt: TGTGCCAGCAGTAGAGGTAGGAAAGAGACCCAGTACTTC; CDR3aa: CASSRGRKETQYF
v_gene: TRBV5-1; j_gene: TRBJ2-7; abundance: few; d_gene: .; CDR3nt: TGCGCCAGCAGTCAGGCGGGAACATTTTACGAGCAGTACTTC; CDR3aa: CASSQAGTFYEQYF
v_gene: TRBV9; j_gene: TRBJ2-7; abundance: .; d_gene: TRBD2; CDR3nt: TGTGCCAGCAGCGTAGGTACTAGCGGGAGGCATAGCTCCTACGAGCAGTACTTC; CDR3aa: CASSVGTSGRHSSYEQYF
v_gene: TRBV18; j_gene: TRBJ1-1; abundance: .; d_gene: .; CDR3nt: TGTGCCAGCTCACCACCGAGCGTGAACACTGAAGCTTTCTTT; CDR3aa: CASSPPSVNTEAFF
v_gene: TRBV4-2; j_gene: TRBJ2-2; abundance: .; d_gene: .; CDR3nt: TGTGCCAGCAGCCAAGGGCGGGACCAAATGATCCCACCAAACACCGGGGAGCTGTTTTTT; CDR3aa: CASSQGRDQMIPPNTGELFF
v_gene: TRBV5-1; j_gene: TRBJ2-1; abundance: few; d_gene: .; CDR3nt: TGCGCCACCTCGGAGGCGGCAGGGGCCTACAATGAGCAGTTCTTC; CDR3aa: CATSEAAGAYNEQFF
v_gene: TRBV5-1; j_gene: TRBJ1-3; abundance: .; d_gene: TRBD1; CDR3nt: TGCGCCAGCAGCCAAAGACAGGGAACTGGAAACACCATATATTTT; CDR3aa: CASSQRQGTGNTIYF
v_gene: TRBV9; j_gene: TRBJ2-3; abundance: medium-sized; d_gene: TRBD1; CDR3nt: TGTGCCAGCAGCCCCCGACAGGGTTCAGATACGCAGTATTTT; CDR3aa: CASSPRQGSDTQYF
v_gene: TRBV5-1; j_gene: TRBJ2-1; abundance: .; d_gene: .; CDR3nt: TGCGCCAGCAGCTTGGACAGGTCCTACAATGAGCAGTTCTTC; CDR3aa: CASSLDRSYNEQFF
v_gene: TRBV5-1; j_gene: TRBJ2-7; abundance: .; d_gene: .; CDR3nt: TGCGCCAGCAGCTTGACACAGGGCCCCTACGAGCAGTACTTC; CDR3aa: CASSLTQGPYEQYF
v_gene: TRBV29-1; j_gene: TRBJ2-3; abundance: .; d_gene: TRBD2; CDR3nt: TGCAGCGTTGAAGAACTAGCGGGGGGCTCAGATACGCAGTATTTT; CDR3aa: CSVEELAGGSDTQYF
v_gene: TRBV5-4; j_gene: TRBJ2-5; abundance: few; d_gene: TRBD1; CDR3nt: TGTGCCAGCAGCCCGGGACAGCTTCAAGAGACCCAGTACTTC; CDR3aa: CASSPGQLQETQYF
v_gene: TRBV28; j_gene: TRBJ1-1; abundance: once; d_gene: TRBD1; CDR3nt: TGTGCCAGCAGATACCGGGACAGTGGTTTCTTT; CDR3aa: CASRYRDSGFF
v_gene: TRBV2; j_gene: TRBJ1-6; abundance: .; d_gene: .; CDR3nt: TGTGCCAGCAGTGAAAGCCCGGGTTCGAATTCACCCCTCCACTTT; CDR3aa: CASSESPGSNSPLHF
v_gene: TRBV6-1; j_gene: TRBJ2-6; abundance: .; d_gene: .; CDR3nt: TGTGCCAGCAGTGAGGAGGGCTCTGGGGCCAACGTCCTGACTTTC; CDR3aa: CASSEEGSGANVLTF
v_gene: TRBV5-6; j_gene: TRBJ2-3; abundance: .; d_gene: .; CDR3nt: TGTGCCAGCAGCTTGGGGACAGTGGATACGCAGTATTTT; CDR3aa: CASSLGTVDTQYF
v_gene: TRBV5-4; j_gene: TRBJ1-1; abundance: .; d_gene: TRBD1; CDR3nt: TGTGCCAGCAGCTTGGGACAGGGGACGATGAACACTGAAGCTTTCTTT; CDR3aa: CASSLGQGTMNTEAFF
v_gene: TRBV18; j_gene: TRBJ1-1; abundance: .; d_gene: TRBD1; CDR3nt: TGTGCCAGCTCACCAAGGGGCGGGGGACAGGGGAACACTGAAGCTTTCTTT; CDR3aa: CASSPRGGGQGNTEAFF
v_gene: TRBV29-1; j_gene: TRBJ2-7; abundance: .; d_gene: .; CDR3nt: TGCAGCGTTCTTTCCGGCGGGCAGTCCTACGAGCAGTACTTC; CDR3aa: CSVLSGGQSYEQYF
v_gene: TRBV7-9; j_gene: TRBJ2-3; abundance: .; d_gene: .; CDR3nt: TGTGCCAGCAGCTTAGGTCAGGGCCGAACAGATACGCAGTATTTT; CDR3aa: CASSLGQGRTDTQYF
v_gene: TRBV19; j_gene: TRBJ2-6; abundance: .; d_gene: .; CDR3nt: TGTGCCAGTAGTTCCCAGGGCGTTAGACTGGATGGCAACGTCCTGACTTTC; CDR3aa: CASSSQGVRLDGNVLTF